The 10 T cell receptor beta chains listed next were all sequenced from one sample in a study of blood T cell repertoires in COVID-19. Sequencing used immunoSEQ multiplex PCR; TCRdb keeps in-frame clones, though not all of them. Among about 230,000 clones listed, over 70% were seen once. Sequencing was carried out using peripheral blood. Receptors were obtained from a man between 35 and 55 years old with active or convalescent COVID-19.

The chain links TRBV6-7 to TRBJ1-4; 7 nucleotides align to TRBD1. TRBV6-7 is classed as an ORF, of uncertain function. The CDR3 sequence is 15 residues long. Losses at the gene ends were 2 bases for V and 6 bases for J; bases not matched to a gene: 6. The CDR3 reads CASSYVGQVHEKLFF. DNA of the CDR3: TGTGCCAGCAGTTACGTTGGACAGGTCCATGAAAAACTGTTTTTT.

This chain joins TRBV11-2 and TRBJ2-2; D might be TRBD2 (6 bases). The germline V gene has CDR1 SGHAT and CDR2 FQNNGV. Trimming took 4 bases from V and 3 from J, leaving 15 bases between them. This CDR3 comprises 16 residues. In nucleotides, the CDR3 is TGTGCCAGCAGCTACCCCCCAACGGGGGACACCGGGGAGCTGTTTTTT. The encoded protein is CASSYPPTGDTGELFF.

Ten or more counts support this clone. The chain recombines TRBV27 with TRBJ1-1; D possibly corresponds to TRBD1 (5 bases). The length of the CDR3 is 16 residues. CDR1 is MNHEY, CDR2 SMNVEV, per germline (reference sequence). Between the trimmed V and J ends, which lost 0 bases and 2 bases, there was a span of 13 bases. CDR3 bases: TGTGCCAGCAGTTTATCTTATCTGACAGTAAACACTGAAGCTTTCTTT. It yields the protein CASSLSYLTVNTEAFF.

This clone was seen only once. The CDR3 reads CAISLQGDLTEAFF. CDR3 sequence (DNA): TGTGCCATCAGTCTACAGGGGGATCTAACTGAAGCTTTCTTT. The chain combines TRBV10-3 with TRBJ1-1, with 8 bases that match TRBD1. V lost 5 bases, J lost 5 bases, and 7 bases stayed unmatched. Germline CDR1 ENHRY, CDR2 SYGVKD. CDR3 length: 14 amino acids.

This chain joins TRBV11-3 and TRBJ2-1, with D possibly TRBD2 on 5 matching bases. Per germline, CDR1 SGHNT and CDR2 YENEEA. The CDR3 is 17 residues long. The germline V and J ends were trimmed by 1 base and 2 bases, with 15 bases remaining between them. For the CDR3, the DNA is TGTGCCAGCAGCTTAGTGAGTAGGCGGGTGACCTACAATGAGCAGTTCTTC. The encoded protein is CASSLVSRRVTYNEQFF.

The chain combines TRBV2 with TRBJ2-2; D is possibly TRBD1 (6 bases). The CDR3 spans 15 residues. The germline V gene has CDR1 SNHLY and CDR2 FYNNEI. Between the trimmed V and J ends, which lost 2 bases and 1 base, there was a span of 8 bases. The CDR3, as DNA: TGTGCCAGCAGTGAATGGGACATGAACACCGGGGAGCTGTTTTTT. Encoded protein: CASSEWDMNTGELFF.

This chain joins TRBV6-1 and TRBJ2-7; TRBD2 is a possible D gene (5 bases). Germline CDR1 reads MNHNS; CDR2 reads SASEGT. CDR3 length: 13 residues. Trimming pared 3 bases from V and 4 bases from J, leaving 10 bases between. The CDR3 is CASSDRGPYEQYF. The CDR3 bases are TGTGCCAGCAGTGATCGAGGGCCATACGAGCAGTACTTC.

The V gene is TRBV6-1, the J gene TRBJ2-1, with 9 nucleotides matching TRBD1. V gave up 3 bases and J gave up 5 bases; unmatched junction bases: 5. The CDR3 has 15 residues. Looked up from germline, CDR1 is MNHNS and CDR2 is SASEGT. CDR3 bases: TGTGCCAGCAGTGACCCGGGACAGGGACACAATGAGCAGTTCTTC. Protein sequence: CASSDPGQGHNEQFF.

This chain uses TRBV6-5 with TRBJ1-4, with a possible D match to TRBD1 (5 bases). The V gene lost 6 bases and the J gene lost 0 bases, with 11 bases spanning the gap. CDR3 length equals 15 residues. Germline V gene lookup returns CDR1 MNHEY and CDR2 SVGAGI. Here the CDR3 reads CASRSGQATNEKLFF. In DNA form, the CDR3 reads TGTGCCAGCAGGTCAGGGCAGGCAACTAATGAAAAACTGTTTTTT.

The count of this clone is one. V gene TRBV24-1 combines with J gene TRBJ2-1, with 7 bases aligning to TRBD1. Germline V gene lookup returns CDR1 KGHDR and CDR2 SFDVKD. This CDR3 contains 14 residues. The trim removed 3 bases at V and 5 bases at J, leaving 3 bases unmatched. The CDR3, as DNA: TGTGCCACCAGTGATCGTGGGACAGACAATGAGCAGTTCTTC. It specifies CATSDRGTDNEQFF.